This TCR beta chain appears in the sequencing data of a study of tumor-infiltrating lymphocytes in primary liver carcinoma. Whole-study results and caveats: The study found only about 7.5-25% of top clones in all five tumor regions.

Concerning this clonotype itself: The antigen is not known. The junction and the germline gene differ at one end; a read error may be behind it.

Extraction of RNA together with DNA used roughly 19-31 mg of unsorted bulk tissue. Those sampled were patients whose primary liver carcinoma was treated by surgical resection. Samples came from superior, inferior, lateral poles and tumor centre. Total RNA amounting to about 520 ng was the source from which TCR beta cDNA was made with a constant-region primer. Generation of the TCR beta libraries relied on three nested multiplex PCR rounds using slightly modified ARM-PCR. Running 10 cycles apiece, the first two PCR rounds relied on TRBV1-TRBV30 forward primers together with a C-beta reverse primer. TCRdb redid the calling of the multiplex PCR reads with MiXCR, one entry per CDR3 protein. The data hold 110,000 or so distinct CDR3 sequences, with about four fifths observed a single time. This CDR3 comprises 13 residues. Germline V gene data show CDR1 as SGHRS and CDR2 as YFSETQ.

The sample taken for sequencing was liver tumor tissue from sampling region 3. The subset denotes: tumor region T3, left-lateral pole. This TCR was recovered from a man aged 40-49 years with primary liver carcinoma and hepatitis B virus infection. The V call is TRBV5-1, the J call TRBJ2-7, with a weak D call TRBD2 (5 bases). CDR3 sequence reads: CASTLDPGNEQYF. The CDR3 nucleotides are TGCGCCAGCACCTTGGACCCGGGAAACGAGCAGTATTTC.